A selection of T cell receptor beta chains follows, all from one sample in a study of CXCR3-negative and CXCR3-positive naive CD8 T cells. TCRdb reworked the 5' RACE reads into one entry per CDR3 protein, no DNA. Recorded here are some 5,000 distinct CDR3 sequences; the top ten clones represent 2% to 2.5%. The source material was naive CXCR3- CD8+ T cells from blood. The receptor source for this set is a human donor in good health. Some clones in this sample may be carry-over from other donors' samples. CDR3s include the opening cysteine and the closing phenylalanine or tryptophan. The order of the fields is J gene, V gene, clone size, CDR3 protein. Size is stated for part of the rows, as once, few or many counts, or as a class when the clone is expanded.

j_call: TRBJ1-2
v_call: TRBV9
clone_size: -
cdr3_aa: CASSVVEQGRLTGYTF

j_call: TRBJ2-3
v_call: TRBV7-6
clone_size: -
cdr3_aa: CASSLGTSETDTQYF

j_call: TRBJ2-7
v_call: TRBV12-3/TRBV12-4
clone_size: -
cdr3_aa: CASSLSPSSYEQYF

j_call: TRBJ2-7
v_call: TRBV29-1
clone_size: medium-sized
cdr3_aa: CSVGDHYEQYF

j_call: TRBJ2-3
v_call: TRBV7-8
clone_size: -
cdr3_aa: CASSPGDSGSRLGTDTQYF

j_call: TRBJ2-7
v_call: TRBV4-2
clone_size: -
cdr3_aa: CASSQDSTDYEQCF

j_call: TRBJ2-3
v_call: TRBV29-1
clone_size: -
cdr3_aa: CSVFAAPSTDTQYF

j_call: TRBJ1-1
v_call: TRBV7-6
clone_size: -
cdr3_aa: CASSLGAGANTEAFF

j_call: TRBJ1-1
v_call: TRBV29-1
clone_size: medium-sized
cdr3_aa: CSVVRDTEAFF

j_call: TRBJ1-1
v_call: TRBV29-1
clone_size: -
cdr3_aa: CSVVTGPTEAFF

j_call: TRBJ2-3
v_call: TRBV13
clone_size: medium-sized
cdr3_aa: CASSFGAGGPLDTQYF

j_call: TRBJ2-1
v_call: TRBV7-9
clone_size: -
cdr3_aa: CASSLGDNEQFF

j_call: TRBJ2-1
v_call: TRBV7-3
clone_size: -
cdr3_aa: CASSLEGREGGYEQFF

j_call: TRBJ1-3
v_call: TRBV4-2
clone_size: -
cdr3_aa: CASSQETGAHVGNTIYF

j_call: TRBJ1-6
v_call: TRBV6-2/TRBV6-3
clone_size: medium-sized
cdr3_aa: CASSYSIQEPNSPLHF

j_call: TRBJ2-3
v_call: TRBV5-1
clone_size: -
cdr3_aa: CASSSGTSGTDTQYF

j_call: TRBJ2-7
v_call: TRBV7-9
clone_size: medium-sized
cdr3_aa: CASSWPADPSYEQYF

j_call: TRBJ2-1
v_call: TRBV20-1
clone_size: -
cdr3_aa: CSARGPGDNEQFF

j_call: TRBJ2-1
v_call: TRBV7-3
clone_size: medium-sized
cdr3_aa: CASSLMGTGTPSYNEQFF

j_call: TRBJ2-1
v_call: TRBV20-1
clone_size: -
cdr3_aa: CSARDLASWFF

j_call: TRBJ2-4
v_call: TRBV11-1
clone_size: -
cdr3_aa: CASRVDGGNIQYF

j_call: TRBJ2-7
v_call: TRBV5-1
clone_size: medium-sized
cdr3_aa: CASSLTSGPYEQYF

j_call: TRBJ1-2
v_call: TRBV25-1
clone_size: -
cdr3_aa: CASSDWDRGPGYGYTF